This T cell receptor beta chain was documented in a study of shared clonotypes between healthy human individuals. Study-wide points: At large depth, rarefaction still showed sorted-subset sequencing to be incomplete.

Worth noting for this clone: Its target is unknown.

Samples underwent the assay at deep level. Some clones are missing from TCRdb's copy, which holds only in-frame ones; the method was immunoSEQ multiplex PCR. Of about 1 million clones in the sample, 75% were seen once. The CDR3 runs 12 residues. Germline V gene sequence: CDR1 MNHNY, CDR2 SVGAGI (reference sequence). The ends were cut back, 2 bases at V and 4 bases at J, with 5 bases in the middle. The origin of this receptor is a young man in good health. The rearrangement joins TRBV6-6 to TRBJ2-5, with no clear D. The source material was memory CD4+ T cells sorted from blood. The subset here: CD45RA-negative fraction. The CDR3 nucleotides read TGTGCCAGCAGTTACCGGACAGAGACCCAGTACTTC. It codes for CASSYRTETQYF.